The sample holds one count of the clone carrying this T cell receptor beta chain. This sample was taken from a study of cytomegalovirus exposure and HLA in healthy donors. The PCR had 60 Vbeta and 13 Jbeta primers. Some clones are missing from TCRdb's copy, which holds only in-frame ones; the method was immunoSEQ multiplex PCR. The sample yields roughly 250,000 clones, approximately 80% seen once. Donors showed nominal health when sampled, although they likely had unrecorded immune exposures. Input material: PBMCs. The origin of this receptor is a girl aged 2 to 10 in good health and CMV-seronegative.

The CDR3 DNA reads as TGTGCCAGCAGTTTTGATATCGGGAGATCACCCCTCCACTTT. Translation: CASSFDIGRSPLHF. The V gene is TRBV27, the J gene TRBJ1-6; D unclear. Trimming cost V 3 bases and J 10 bases, with 13 bases left between them. Germline CDR1 MNHEY, CDR2 SMNVEV (reference sequence). There are 14 residues in the CDR3.